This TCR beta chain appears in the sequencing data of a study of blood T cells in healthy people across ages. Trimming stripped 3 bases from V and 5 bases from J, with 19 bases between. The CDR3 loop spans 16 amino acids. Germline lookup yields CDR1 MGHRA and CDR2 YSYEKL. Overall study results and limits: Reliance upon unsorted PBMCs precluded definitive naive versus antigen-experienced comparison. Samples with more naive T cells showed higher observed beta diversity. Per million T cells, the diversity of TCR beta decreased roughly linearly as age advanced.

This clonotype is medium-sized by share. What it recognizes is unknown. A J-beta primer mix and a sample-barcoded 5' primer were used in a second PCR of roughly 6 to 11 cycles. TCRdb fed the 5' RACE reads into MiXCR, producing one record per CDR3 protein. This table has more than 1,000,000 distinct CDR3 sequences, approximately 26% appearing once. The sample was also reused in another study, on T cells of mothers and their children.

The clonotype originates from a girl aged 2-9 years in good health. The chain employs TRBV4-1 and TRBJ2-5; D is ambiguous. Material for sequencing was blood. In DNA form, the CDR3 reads TGCGCCAGCAGCCAGCTAGAGGCCCCTTCGAGGGAGACCCAGTACTTC. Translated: CASSQLEAPSRETQYF.